The table lists the clone carrying this TCR beta chain with a count of one. The sample is drawn from a study of blood T cell repertoires in COVID-19. Study processing details: It was from reference gene primer amplification that nucleated cell counts were estimated. Assay: immunoSEQ multiplex PCR; the TCRdb copy retains only in-frame clones and omits some. V and J calls and clone size are those listed in that table; D and trimming were worked out from the DNA. The sample lists 84,000 or so clones, over 75% occurring once. CDR3 length equals 14 residues. The trim removed 4 bases at V and 7 bases at J, leaving 9 bases unmatched. Germline values: CDR1 SGHAT, CDR2 FQNNGV.

This clonotype originated in a human donor in a cohort sampled during active COVID-19. The chain carries TRBV11-2 and TRBJ2-7, with 8 bases fitting TRBD1. The sample consisted of peripheral blood. This CDR3 is CASSSDREVREQYF. The CDR3 DNA reads as TGTGCCAGCAGCTCGGACAGGGAAGTTCGTGAGCAGTACTTC.